This is a list of T cell receptor beta chains from one sample in a study of T cells in narcolepsy. The table came from immunoSEQ multiplex PCR; TCRdb's copy has only in-frame clones and leaves some out. The sample yields around 32,000 clones, 70% to 80% seen once. Sample: CD45RA- memory CD4+ T cells from PBMCs. The source is a human donor with narcolepsy. CDR3s include the opening cysteine and the closing phenylalanine or tryptophan. A D gene is named only where the DNA matches it firmly. The listing skips clone size in some rows; elsewhere it reads once, few, many or a size class.

d_call: NA; v_call: TRBV5-1; clone_size: NA; cdr3_length: 19; j_call: TRBJ1-6; cdr3_aa: CASSLEGTSVRSYNSPLHF; cdr3_nt: TGCGCCAGCAGCTTGGAGGGTACGTCCGTCAGATCCTATAATTCACCCCTCCACTTT
d_call: TRBD1; v_call: TRBV30; clone_size: NA; cdr3_length: 16; j_call: TRBJ1-2; cdr3_aa: CASNSGGQGVRYGYTF; cdr3_nt: TGTGCCAGCAACTCGGGGGGACAGGGAGTTCGGTATGGCTACACCTTC
d_call: NA; v_call: TRBV6-6; clone_size: few; cdr3_length: 15; j_call: TRBJ1-5; cdr3_aa: CASTNLGQNTQPQHF; cdr3_nt: TGTGCCAGCACCAACCTGGGGCAGAATACTCAGCCCCAGCATTTT
d_call: NA; v_call: TRBV6-6; clone_size: NA; cdr3_length: 12; j_call: TRBJ1-2; cdr3_aa: CASRGGYRGYTF; cdr3_nt: TGTGCCAGCAGAGGGGGGTATCGAGGCTACACCTTC
d_call: NA; v_call: TRBV18; clone_size: NA; cdr3_length: 16; j_call: TRBJ1-1; cdr3_aa: CASSPASVSMNTEAFF; cdr3_nt: TGTGCCAGCTCACCAGCGTCGGTTAGCATGAACACTGAAGCTTTCTTT
d_call: TRBD1; v_call: TRBV7-3; clone_size: NA; cdr3_length: 15; j_call: TRBJ2-2; cdr3_aa: CASSRTGGNTGELFF; cdr3_nt: TGTGCCAGCAGCCGGACAGGGGGCAACACCGGGGAGCTGTTTTTT
d_call: TRBD1; v_call: TRBV6-1; clone_size: NA; cdr3_length: 13; j_call: TRBJ1-5; cdr3_aa: CASSGTGNQPQHF; cdr3_nt: TGTGCCAGCAGCGGGACAGGGAACCAGCCCCAGCATTTT
d_call: TRBD1; v_call: TRBV14; clone_size: NA; cdr3_length: 15; j_call: TRBJ1-1; cdr3_aa: CASSQDSQGATEAFF; cdr3_nt: TGTGCCAGCAGCCAAGACTCACAGGGGGCGACTGAAGCTTTCTTT
d_call: TRBD2; v_call: TRBV7-9; clone_size: once; cdr3_length: 19; j_call: TRBJ2-6; cdr3_aa: CASSPSRTSGNSGANVLTF; cdr3_nt: TGTGCCAGCAGCCCCTCGAGGACTAGCGGCAACTCTGGGGCCAACGTCCTGACTTTC
d_call: NA; v_call: TRBV6-5; clone_size: NA; cdr3_length: 14; j_call: TRBJ2-3; cdr3_aa: CASSYYSSTDTQYF; cdr3_nt: TGTGCCAGCAGTTACTACTCCAGCACAGATACGCAGTATTTT
d_call: NA; v_call: TRBV14; clone_size: NA; cdr3_length: 15; j_call: TRBJ2-5; cdr3_aa: CASSQDRWGKETQYF; cdr3_nt: TGTGCCAGCAGCCAAGATCGGTGGGGGAAAGAGACCCAGTACTTC
d_call: TRBD1; v_call: TRBV30; clone_size: NA; cdr3_length: 15; j_call: TRBJ2-1; cdr3_aa: CAWSVRDRPYNEQFF; cdr3_nt: TGTGCCTGGAGTGTCCGGGACAGGCCCTACAATGAGCAGTTCTTC
d_call: NA; v_call: TRBV28; clone_size: few; cdr3_length: 10; j_call: TRBJ1-4; cdr3_aa: CASMDEKLFF; cdr3_nt: TGTGCCAGCATGGATGAAAAACTGTTTTTT
d_call: NA; v_call: TRBV6-1; clone_size: NA; cdr3_length: 15; j_call: TRBJ1-3; cdr3_aa: CASSRKTGVGNTIYF; cdr3_nt: TGTGCCAGCAGCCGGAAGACAGGTGTGGGAAACACCATATATTTT
d_call: NA; v_call: TRBV30; clone_size: NA; cdr3_length: 14; j_call: TRBJ1-5; cdr3_aa: CAWGTGTRNQPQHF; cdr3_nt: TGTGCCTGGGGAACCGGGACAAGGAATCAGCCCCAGCATTTT
d_call: NA; v_call: TRBV19; clone_size: NA; cdr3_length: 14; j_call: TRBJ1-5; cdr3_aa: CASSMAGTNQPQHF; cdr3_nt: TGTGCCAGTAGTATGGCAGGAACAAATCAGCCCCAGCATTTT
d_call: TRBD1; v_call: TRBV27; clone_size: NA; cdr3_length: 15; j_call: TRBJ2-3; cdr3_aa: CASSPLGQGIDTQYF; cdr3_nt: TGTGCCAGCAGCCCTCTAGGACAGGGCATAGATACGCAGTATTTT
d_call: NA; v_call: TRBV6-6; clone_size: NA; cdr3_length: 14; j_call: TRBJ2-7; cdr3_aa: CASSYSSWSYEQYF; cdr3_nt: TGTGCCAGCAGTTACTCGAGTTGGAGTTACGAGCAGTACTTC
d_call: NA; v_call: TRBV6-6; clone_size: NA; cdr3_length: 14; j_call: TRBJ2-7; cdr3_aa: CASSQTPWDYEQYF; cdr3_nt: TGTGCCAGCAGTCAGACACCGTGGGACTACGAGCAGTACTTC
d_call: NA; v_call: TRBV10-3; clone_size: few; cdr3_length: 14; j_call: TRBJ1-1; cdr3_aa: CAISESGSRTEAFF; cdr3_nt: TGTGCCATCAGTGAGTCGGGGAGTCGCACTGAAGCTTTCTTT
d_call: NA; v_call: TRBV9; clone_size: few; cdr3_length: 16; j_call: TRBJ2-2; cdr3_aa: CASSDGRGWDTGELFF; cdr3_nt: TGTGCCAGCAGCGATGGAAGGGGATGGGACACCGGGGAGCTGTTTTTT
d_call: NA; v_call: TRBV6-6; clone_size: NA; cdr3_length: 13; j_call: TRBJ2-7; cdr3_aa: CASSYSGEYEQYF; cdr3_nt: TGTGCCAGCAGTTACTCAGGGGAGTACGAGCAGTACTTC